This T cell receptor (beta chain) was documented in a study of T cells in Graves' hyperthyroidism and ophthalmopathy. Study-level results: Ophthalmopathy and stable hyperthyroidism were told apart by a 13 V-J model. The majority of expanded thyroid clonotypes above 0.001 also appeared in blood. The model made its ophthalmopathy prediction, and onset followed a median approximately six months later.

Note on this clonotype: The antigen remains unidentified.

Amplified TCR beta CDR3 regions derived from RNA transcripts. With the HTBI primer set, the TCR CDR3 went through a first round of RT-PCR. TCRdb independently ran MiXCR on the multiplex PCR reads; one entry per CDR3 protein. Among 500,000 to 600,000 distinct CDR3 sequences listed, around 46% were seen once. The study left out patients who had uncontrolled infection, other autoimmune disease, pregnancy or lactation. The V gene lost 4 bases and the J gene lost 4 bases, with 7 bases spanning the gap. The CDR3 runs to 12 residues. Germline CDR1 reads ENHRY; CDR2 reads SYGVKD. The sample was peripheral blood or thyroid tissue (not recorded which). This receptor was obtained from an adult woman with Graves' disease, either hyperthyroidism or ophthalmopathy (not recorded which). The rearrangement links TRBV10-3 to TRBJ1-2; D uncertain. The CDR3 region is CAISVETYGYTF. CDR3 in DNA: TGTGCCATCAGTGTTGAAACCTATGGCTACACCTTC.